This TCR beta chain was observed in a study of blood T cell repertoires in COVID-19. Across the whole study: Some COVID-19 samples were acute and others convalescent; all came from the United States, Italy and Spain.

Original analysis: By means of reference gene primer amplification, nucleated cell counts were estimated. The table came from immunoSEQ multiplex PCR; TCRdb's copy has only in-frame clones and leaves some out. V and J calls and clone size are as listed in that table; D and trimming were resolved from the DNA. The table shows over 200,000 clones, with 90% occurring only once. Germline-derived CDR1 and CDR2 are SGHNT and YYREEE (reference sequence). J was trimmed by 5 bases and V by 4 bases; bases with no gene match: 9. The CDR3 runs 15 residues. The TCR was taken from a man aged 25-40 years who had recovered from COVID-19. Sequenced input: PBMCs or T cells enriched from blood (not recorded which). J is TRBJ2-7 and V is TRBV5-4; 10 bases line up with TRBD1. CDR3 region: CASSAPGQGKDEQYF. The CDR3 DNA is TGTGCCAGCAGCGCACCGGGACAGGGGAAGGACGAGCAGTACTTC.